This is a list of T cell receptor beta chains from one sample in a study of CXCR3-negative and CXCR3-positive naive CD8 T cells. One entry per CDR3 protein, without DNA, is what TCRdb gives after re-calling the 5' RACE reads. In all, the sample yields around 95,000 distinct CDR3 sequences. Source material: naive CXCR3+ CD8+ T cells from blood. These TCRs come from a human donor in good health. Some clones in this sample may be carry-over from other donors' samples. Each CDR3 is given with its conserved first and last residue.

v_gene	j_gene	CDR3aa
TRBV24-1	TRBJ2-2	CATSDLAGGTNTGELFF
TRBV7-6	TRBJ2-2	CASRGPTGELFF
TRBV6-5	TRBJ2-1	CASSFWGEGLRSNEQFF
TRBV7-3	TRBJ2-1	CASSHPVEGSSSYNEQFF
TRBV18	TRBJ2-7	CASSPPESAYEQYF
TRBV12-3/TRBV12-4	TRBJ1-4	CASSLSAFVEKLFF
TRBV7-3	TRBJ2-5	CASRLGTMASGETQYF
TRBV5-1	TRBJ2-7	CASSFGRQAGDEQYF
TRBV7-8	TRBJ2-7	CASSLAGWASYEQYF
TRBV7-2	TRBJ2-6	CASSWLRDRGFWGANVLTF
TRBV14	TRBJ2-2	CASSQDRPSGGKELFF
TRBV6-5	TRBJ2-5	CASSYSGGAQETQYF
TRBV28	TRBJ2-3	CASKGDPSTDTQYF
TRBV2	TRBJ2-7	CASSQPRDGSYEQYF
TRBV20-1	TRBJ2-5	CSARDGTEETQYF
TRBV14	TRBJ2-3	CASSQDGGGDTDTQYF
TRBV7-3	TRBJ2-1	CASSQTWTGDYNEQFF
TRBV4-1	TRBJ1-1	CASSQRVRADTEAFF
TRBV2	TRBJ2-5	CASSSGGKETQYF
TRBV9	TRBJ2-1	CASSDQGDRQFF
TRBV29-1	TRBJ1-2	CSVDQGAANYGYTF
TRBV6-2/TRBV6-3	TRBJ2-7	CASSETGDPTYEQYF
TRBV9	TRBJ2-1	CASSGQVYNEQFF
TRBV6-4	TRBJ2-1	CASSATSGGNNEQFF
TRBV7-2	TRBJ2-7	CASSPERGNSYEQYF
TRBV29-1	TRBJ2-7	CSVDGTGTEQYF
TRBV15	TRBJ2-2	CATSRPPKDYTNTGELFF
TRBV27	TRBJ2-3	CASSEGLAGVPPSLSTQYF
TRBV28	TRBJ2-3	CASSHRDRGYDTQYF
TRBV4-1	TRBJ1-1	CASSHKTEFTEAFF
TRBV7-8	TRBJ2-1	CASSSLAGVGNEQFF
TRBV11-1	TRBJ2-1	CASSFRGNYNEQFF
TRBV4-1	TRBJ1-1	CASSPVLWGTEAFF
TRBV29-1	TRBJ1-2	CSVTGFEGYTF
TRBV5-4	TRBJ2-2	CASSLMGSNTGELFF
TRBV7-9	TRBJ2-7	CASSMGQPYEQCF
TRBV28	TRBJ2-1	CASSFRQVIGNEQFF
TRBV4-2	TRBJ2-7	CASSQGGGAYEQYF
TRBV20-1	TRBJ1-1	CSARDEDRPNTEAFF
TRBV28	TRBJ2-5	CAIRLAGTHETQYF
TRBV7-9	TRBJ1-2	CASSLPGNYGYTF
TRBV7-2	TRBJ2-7	CASSLGSGAYEQYF
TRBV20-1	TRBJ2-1	CSARSGGSYNEQFF
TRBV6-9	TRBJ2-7	CASRPPRFAKTYEQYF
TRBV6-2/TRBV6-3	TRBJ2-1	CASTQGRLNEQFF
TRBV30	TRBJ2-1	CAWSVSSGGLYNEQFF